Each of the 5 T cell receptor beta chains below was sequenced from the same sample in a study of T cells in Graves' hyperthyroidism and ophthalmopathy. Amplified TCR beta CDR3 regions derived from RNA transcripts. A first-round RT-PCR of the TCR CDR3 used the HTBI primer set. TCRdb called the multiplex PCR reads again in MiXCR, with one record for every CDR3 protein. The sample lists around 500,000 distinct CDR3 sequences, 14% seen once, with about 15% in the top ten. Sequencing input: blood. The source is a woman in her 40s with Graves' hyperthyroidism.

The chain couples TRBV20-1 to TRBJ2-1; D may match TRBD1 or TRBD2 (6 bases each). Germline V lookup: CDR1 DFQATT, CDR2 SNEGSKA (reference sequence). V shed 6 bases and J shed 0 bases, with 18 bases lying between them. CDR3 length: 16 amino acids. CDR3 DNA: TGCAGTGCGCGCGCCGGGGGCCAAAGCTCCTACAATGAGCAGTTCTTC. Translating gives CSARAGGQSSYNEQFF.

The chain carries TRBV7-3 and TRBJ1-1; 8 positions agree with TRBD1. The CDR3 totals 14 residues. Trimming removed 5 bases from V and 3 bases from J; junction bases left unmatched: 5. Germline V gene sequence: CDR1 SGHTA, CDR2 FQGTGA. The CDR3 protein is CASSRTGRDTEAFF. The CDR3 DNA reads as TGTGCCAGCAGCCGGACAGGGCGCGACACTGAAGCTTTCTTT.

This clonotype was observed at least ten times. This chain uses TRBV30 with TRBJ1-4, with TRBD1 matching 7 bases. The germline CDR1 and CDR2 sequences are GTSNPN and SVGIG (reference sequence). This CDR3 region has 15 residues. V was pared by 1 base and J by 4 bases, with 6 bases of the junction left unmatched. As DNA, the CDR3 is TGTGCCTGGAGTGACCAGGGACAGAGTAATGAAAAACTGTTTTTT. Its translation: CAWSDQGQSNEKLFF.

The chain recombines TRBV13 with TRBJ2-3, with TRBD2 as a possible D gene (6 bases). Trimming removed 6 bases at V and 2 bases at J, with 15 bases between. The CDR3 length is 15 residues. Germline values: CDR1 PRHDT, CDR2 FYEKMQ (reference sequence). As DNA, the CDR3 is TGTGCCAGCAGTCCTAGAGGGACTTTCACAGATACGCAGTATTTT. Protein sequence: CASSPRGTFTDTQYF.

This clonotype was seen ten or more times. The chain recombines TRBV6-2 or TRBV6-3 with TRBJ2-1, with a possible D match to TRBD2 (6 bases). The V gene's germline CDR1 is MNHEY and CDR2 SVGEGT. The germline V and J ends were trimmed by 6 bases and 4 bases, with 19 bases remaining between them. The CDR3 has 16 residues. This chain's CDR3 is CASSHGGGRTYNEQFF. The CDR3 coding sequence is TGTGCCAGCAGCCACGGGGGAGGCAGGACGTACAATGAGCAGTTCTTC.